The clone carrying this T cell receptor (beta chain) appeared many times. The data are from a study of neurological immune-mediated disorders. CDR1 is KGHDR, CDR2 SFDVKD, per germline. Trimming removed 0 bases from V and 0 bases from J; junction bases left unmatched: 6. The CDR3 extends over 18 amino acids. Noted time point: technical triplicate 1. Sorted libraries used 800,000 to 1,000,000 CD4+ or CD8+ T cells. MiXCR was run by TCRdb on the 5' RACE reads, yielding one entry per CDR3 protein. The table lists about 24,000 distinct CDR3 sequences, about 13% of them singletons. Sequenced: CD4+ T cells from blood. The TCR sequence derives from a female donor with HTLV-1-associated myelopathy (HAM/TSP). The chain carries TRBV24-1 and TRBJ2-1, with 8 bases fitting TRBD1. This CDR3 is CATSDLPGGEGSYNEQFF. Written as DNA, the CDR3 is TGTGCCACCAGTGATTTGCCAGGGGGCGAAGGCTCCTACAATGAGCAGTTCTTC.